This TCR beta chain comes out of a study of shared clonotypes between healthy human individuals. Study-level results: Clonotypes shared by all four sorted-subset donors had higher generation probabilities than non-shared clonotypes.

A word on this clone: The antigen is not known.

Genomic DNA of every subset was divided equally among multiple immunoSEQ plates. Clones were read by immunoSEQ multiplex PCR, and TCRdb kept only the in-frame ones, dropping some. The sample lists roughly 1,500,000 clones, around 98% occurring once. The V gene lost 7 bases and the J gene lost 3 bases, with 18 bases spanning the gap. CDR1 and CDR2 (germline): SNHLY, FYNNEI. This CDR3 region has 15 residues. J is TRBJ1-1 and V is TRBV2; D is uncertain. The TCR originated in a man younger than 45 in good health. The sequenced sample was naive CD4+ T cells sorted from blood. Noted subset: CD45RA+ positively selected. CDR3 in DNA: TGTGCCAGCATCATAGGCCGGTTGAGACACACTGAAGCTTTCTTT. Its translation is CASIIGRLRHTEAFF.